The 30 T cell receptor beta chains listed next were all sequenced from one sample in a study of tissue T cells after allogeneic stem cell transplantation. Data came from immunoSEQ multiplex PCR; TCRdb stores just in-frame clones and leaves some out. In the table there are about 8,200 clones, under 55% of which are singletons. Indicated time point: mouse harvest day 7 after allogeneic transplant. Mouse grafts combined 10^7 T-cell-depleted bone marrow cells with 10^6 splenic CD5+ T cells. What was sequenced was skin. These receptors originate from a female BALB/c mouse given C57BL/6 T cells with graft-versus-host disease after an allogeneic hematopoietic cell transplant.

This clone was recorded a few times. Gene names denote mouse genes. The read ends 1 residue shy of where the CDR3 ends; the end is completed using the germline J gene. The rearrangement joins TRBV12-1 to TRBJ2-7; 11 bases fit TRBD2. This CDR3 region has 14 residues. Trimming took 2 bases from V and 4 from J; bases not matched to a gene: 3. Germline V gives CDR1 SGHSN, CDR2 HYEKVE. CDR3 protein: CASSPGTGGYEQYF. CDR3 DNA, as far as it was read: TGTGCCAGCTCTCCCGGGACTGGGGGTTATGAACAGTAC.

The count of this clone is one. The genes are named according to mouse. The CDR3 goes on 1 residue after the read ends, and that part is filled in from the germline J gene. This chain joins TRBV26 and TRBJ2-5, with a tentative D call TRBD1 (5 bases). Germline CDR1 and CDR2: KGHPV and FQNQEV (reference sequence). Trimming took off 2 bases at V and 7 bases at J, with 7 bases between the two ends. CDR3 length equals 12 residues. The sequenced part of the CDR3 DNA is TGTGCCAGCAGTCTGGCAGGGAACACCCAGTAC. Its translation is CASSLAGNTQY. The entire CDR3 is CASSLAGNTQYF.

In regard to this clone: Mouse gene names apply. With the read ending 1 residue before the CDR3 end, the germline J gene is used to fill in that end. The chain couples TRBV26 to TRBJ1-6; 9 bases are shared with TRBD1. TRBJ1-6 counts as an open reading frame of uncertain function. Germline assignment: CDR1 KGHPV and CDR2 FQNQEV (reference sequence). Unmatched junction bases numbered 3, after V lost 4 bases and J lost 11 bases. The CDR3 extends over 13 amino acids. The CDR3 here is CASSPGQGTPLYF. CDR3 DNA, as far as it was read: TGTGCCAGCAGTCCTGGACAGGGGACGCCCCTCTAC.

As concerns this clone: Here the gene names and germline are mouse. The read stops 1 residue short of the end of the CDR3; the missing end is completed from the germline J gene. The gene calls are TRBV15 and TRBJ2-2, with 7 bases fitting TRBD1. Trimming cost V 1 base and J 4 bases; bases outside gene matches: 3. Germline V gene sequence: CDR1 SGHND, CDR2 FRSKSL. There are 15 residues in the CDR3. Incomplete CDR3 DNA: TGTGCCAGCAGTTTAGACAGGGGTGGCACCGGGCAGCTCTAC. It is translated as CASSLDRGGTGQLY. The complete CDR3 sequence is CASSLDRGGTGQLYF.

This clone has just a few counts. Gene names denote mouse genes. The read ends 1 residue shy of where the CDR3 ends; the end is completed using the germline J gene. V gene TRBV26 combines with J gene TRBJ2-1; TRBD1 is a possible D gene (6 bases). CDR3 length: 13 amino acids. The germline CDR1 and CDR2 sequences are KGHPV and FQNQEV (reference sequence). V was pared by 3 bases and J by 5 bases, with 8 bases between. CDR3 sequence: CASSLQGNAEQFF. CDR3 DNA, as far as it was read: TGTGCCAGCAGTCTTCAGGGGAATGCTGAGCAGTTC.

This clone was seen more than once but under ten times. Gene names follow the mouse nomenclature. The CDR3 loop is CASSPGQTNERLFF. CDR3 DNA (partial): TGTGCCAGCAGTCCGGGACAAACCAACGAAAGATTATTT. The chain uses TRBV26 and TRBJ1-4; a possible D gene is TRBD1 (6 bases). The DNA ends 1 residue before the CDR3 does, and the rest of the CDR3 is filled in from the germline J gene. With 4 bases removed from V and 3 bases from J, the gap between germline ends came to 9 bases. The CDR3 consists of 14 residues. CDR1 and CDR2 (germline): KGHPV, FQNQEV (reference sequence).

This clone was counted only a few times. Any gene name here is a mouse gene name. The read terminates 1 residue before the CDR3 end, so the remaining end is supplied by the germline J gene. The rearrangement joins TRBV23 to TRBJ2-7; the table's D call of TRBD2 was not tested on the DNA. CDR1 is KGHTA, CDR2 FQNQQP, per germline. This CDR3 is 12 amino acids long. Partial CDR3 DNA: TGCTCCAGCAGGGACTGGGGGGATGAACAGTAC. This codes for CSSRDWGDEQY. The CDR3, in full, reads CSSRDWGDEQYF.

This clone was counted a few times. The genes are named according to mouse. The DNA ends 1 residue before the CDR3 does, and the rest of the CDR3 is filled in from the germline J gene. The chain has TRBV1 and TRBJ1-5, with 7 bases identical to TRBD1. CDR1 is NSQYPW, CDR2 LRSPGD, per germline (reference sequence). The CDR3 is made up of 14 amino acids. The V gene end was trimmed by 3 bases and the J gene end by 3 bases; junction bases not matched to a gene: 2. The CDR3 sequence is CTCSARDSNQAPLF. Partial CDR3 DNA: TGCACCTGCAGTGCCCGGGACAGCAACCAGGCTCCGCTT.

For this clone: All gene names here are mouse names. The CDR3 extends 1 residue past the end of the read, so its final part is completed from the germline J gene. The rearrangement joins TRBV3 to TRBJ1-2, with 10 bases fitting TRBD1. This CDR3 has 16 amino acids. The V gene's germline CDR1 is SNHLY and CDR2 FYNGKV (reference sequence). V dropped 4 bases and J dropped 2; count of bases not matched to a gene: 7. The CDR3 region is CASSSFPGQGNSDYTF. CDR3 bases read: TGTGCCAGCAGCTCGTTTCCGGGACAGGGGAACTCCGACTACACC.

There are a few counts of this clone. Here the gene names and germline are mouse. Coverage ceases 1 residue before the CDR3 finishes, and the germline J gene fills in the end. The J gene is TRBJ2-3, the V gene TRBV23; the table calls TRBD2, which could not be checked here. There are 18 residues in the CDR3. Germline V lookup: CDR1 KGHTA, CDR2 FQNQQP. This CDR3 is CSSSLGTGGGKGAETLYF. The covered CDR3 bases are TGCTCCAGCAGTCTCGGGACTGGGGGGGGGAAGGGTGCAGAAACGCTGTAT.

As regards this clone: Any gene name here is a mouse gene name. The CDR3 end falls 1 residue outside the read, so it is completed with the germline J gene. The chain couples TRBV19 to TRBJ2-5; the D gene could be TRBD1 or TRBD2 (7 bases each). Germline assignment: CDR1 FNHDT and CDR2 SITEND (reference sequence). V was pared by 1 base and J by 4 bases, with 13 bases between. CDR3 size: 15 residues. The sequenced part of the CDR3 DNA is TGTGCCAGCAGTATAAAGGGGGGGACAGAAGACACCCAGTAC. Its protein is CASSIKGGTEDTQY. The CDR3 in full is CASSIKGGTEDTQYF. Using reference TRBV19 and TRBJ2-5 for the parts outside the CDR3, the full variable domain is GGIITQTPKFLIGQEGQKLTLKCQQNFNHDTMYWYRQDSGKGLRLIYYSITENDLQKGDLSEGYDASREKKSSFSLTVTSAQKNEMAVFLCASSIKGGTEDTQYFGPGTRLLVL.

Turning to this clone: Gene and germline names: mouse. The missing CDR3 end, 1 residue past where the read stops, is filled in from the germline J gene. The chain employs TRBV1 and TRBJ1-1; TRBD1 is a possible D gene (5 bases). CDR3 length: 12 amino acids. Germline lookup yields CDR1 NSQYPW and CDR2 LRSPGD (reference sequence). V lost 6 bases and J 4 bases, leaving 9 bases between the germline ends. The DNA read from the CDR3 is TGCACCTGCAGCTCAGGGTTCACAGAAGTCTTC. As protein: CTCSSGFTEVF. The whole CDR3 is CTCSSGFTEVFF.

On this clone itself: Germline and genes: mouse. The CDR3 goes on 1 residue after the read ends, and that part is filled in from the germline J gene. The chain couples TRBV16 to TRBJ2-3; D is possibly TRBD1 or TRBD2 (5 bases each). The CDR3 is 13 amino acids. Trimming took off 0 bases at V and 4 bases at J, with 5 bases between the two ends. The germline V gene has CDR1 SGHSA and CDR2 FRNQAP. Partial CDR3 DNA: TGTGCAAGCAGCTTAGAGGGACCAGAAACGCTGTAT. It yields the protein CASSLEGPETLY. The whole CDR3 protein is CASSLEGPETLYF.

The table lists this clone with a count of one. Gene names and germline refer to mouse. The observed sequence ends 1 residue before the CDR3 terminus, with the missing tail filled in from the germline J gene. This rearrangement joins TRBV3 to TRBJ1-4; a weak D match, TRBD1 (6 bases). CDR1 and CDR2 from the germline V gene are SNHLY and FYNGKV (reference sequence). The CDR3 runs to 12 residues. Trimming removed 6 bases from V and 5 bases from J, with 7 bases in between. The CDR3 DNA, read in part, is TGTGCCAGCAGAAGGGGGAACGAAAGATTATTT. It is translated as CASRRGNERLF. The CDR3 reads in full as CASRRGNERLFF. Using reference TRBV3 and TRBJ1-4 for the parts outside the CDR3, the full variable domain is GPKVLQIPSHQIIDMGQMVTLNCDPVSNHLYFYWYKQILGQQMEFLVNFYNGKVMEKSKLFKDQFSVERPDGSYFTLKIQPTALEDSAVYFCASRRGNERLFFGHGTKLSVL.

This clone was seen a handful of times. The gene names given are mouse names. The read ends 1 residue before the CDR3 terminus; that terminus is restored from the germline J gene. This chain links TRBV26 with TRBJ2-7; D assignment may be TRBD1 or TRBD2 (5 bases each). Trimming removed 4 bases from V and 6 bases from J, with 13 bases in between. The CDR3 spans 13 residues. Germline CDR1 is KGHPV and CDR2 is FQNQEV (reference sequence). The DNA read from the CDR3 is TGTGCCAGCAGTCCGACGGGGCGGTTTGAACAGTAC. This encodes CASSPTGRFEQY. The whole CDR3 is CASSPTGRFEQYF.

With respect to this clone: All gene names here are mouse names. The observed sequence ends 1 residue before the CDR3 terminus, with the missing tail filled in from the germline J gene. The rearrangement uses TRBV26 and TRBJ2-3; 13 bases are a match to TRBD2. The CDR3 has 16 residues. V gave up 3 bases and J gave up 2 bases; unmatched junction bases: 2. CDR1 is KGHPV and CDR2 is FQNQEV in the germline V gene (reference sequence). This CDR3 reads CASSLGLGGLAETLYF. Partial CDR3 DNA: TGTGCCAGCAGTCTTGGACTGGGGGGGCTTGCAGAAACGCTGTAT.

This clone was recorded a few times. The germline and genes are mouse ones. From the germline J gene comes the end of the CDR3, since the read stops 1 residue before it. V gene TRBV19 combines with J gene TRBJ2-7, with 10 bases identical to TRBD2. The CDR3 consists of 13 residues. Germline V CDR1 and CDR2: FNHDT, SITEND (reference sequence). The V and J ends lost 7 bases and 3 bases, in that order; junction bases with no gene match: 4. The chain's CDR3 is CASPHWGGYEQYF. The part of the CDR3 DNA that was read is TGTGCCAGCCCGCACTGGGGGGGCTATGAACAGTAC.

For this clone: Gene names and germline refer to mouse. Sequencing ends 1 residue short of the CDR3 end; the germline J gene provides the rest. V gene TRBV3 combines with J gene TRBJ1-1, with 9 bases identical to TRBD1. Germline trimming cut 4 bases from V and 4 bases from J; bases unmatched to any gene: 4. In germline, CDR1 is SNHLY, CDR2 FYNGKV (reference sequence). The CDR3 runs to 14 residues. This CDR3 reads CASSSDRGGTEVFF. The DNA read from the CDR3 is TGTGCCAGCAGCTCGGACAGGGGAGGCACAGAAGTCTTC.

This clone was seen a few times. These gene names are mouse names. The read finishes 1 residue shy of the CDR3 end, and the germline J gene is used to complete it. This sequence joins TRBV16 and TRBJ2-7; 9 bases are shared with TRBD2. The germline V gene has CDR1 SGHSA and CDR2 FRNQAP. CDR3 size: 13 residues. V shed 1 base and J 6 bases; nucleotides not matched to a gene: 1. The part of the CDR3 DNA that was read is TGTGCAAGCAGCTTAGTACTGGGGGGTGAACAGTAC. This sequence encodes CASSLVLGGEQY. In full, the CDR3 reads CASSLVLGGEQYF.

A remark on this clone: Gene names are the mouse ones. The sequence runs out 1 residue before the end of the CDR3; the remainder is reconstructed from the germline J gene. This sequence joins TRBV26 and TRBJ2-4; TRBD2 agrees at 8 bases. V shed 5 bases, J shed 0 bases, and the junction held 4 bases outside the gene matches. Per germline, CDR1 KGHPV and CDR2 FQNQEV (reference sequence). The CDR3 covers 15 residues. This CDR3 reads CASSRLGPSQNTLYF. The CDR3 bases that were read are TGTGCCAGCAGTAGACTGGGGCCTAGTCAAAACACCTTGTAC.

The sample holds a few counts of this clone. Gene and germline names: mouse. The read terminates 1 residue ahead of where the CDR3 ends, so the germline J gene completes it. The chain couples TRBV12-2 to TRBJ2-4, with a weak D call TRBD1 (6 bases). The CDR3 extends over 15 amino acids. In germline, CDR1 is SGHLS, CDR2 HYDKME. V lost 2 bases to trimming and J lost 0 bases, with 11 bases between them. CDR3 sequence reads: CASSPYRESQNTLYF. The covered CDR3 bases are TGTGCCAGCTCTCCTTACAGGGAGAGTCAAAACACCTTGTAC.

This clone appeared a few times. The gene names given are mouse names. The sequence runs out 1 residue before the end of the CDR3; the remainder is reconstructed from the germline J gene. The genes are TRBV26 and TRBJ2-3; 9 positions agree with TRBD2. This CDR3 has 14 residues. CDR1 and CDR2 from the germline V gene are KGHPV and FQNQEV (reference sequence). Germline trimming cut 6 bases from V and 0 bases from J; bases unmatched to any gene: 1. This CDR3 is CASSWGGSAETLYF. The CDR3 DNA, read in part, is TGTGCCAGCAGCTGGGGGGGGAGTGCAGAAACGCTGTAT.

This clone was counted a single time. Gene labels here are mouse ones. The CDR3 end is not reached by the read, which stops 1 residue before it; the germline J gene fills it in. This chain joins TRBV26 and TRBJ2-4, with D tentatively TRBD1 (6 bases). The CDR3 is 14 residues long. The V gene lost 0 bases and the J gene lost 3 bases, with 7 bases spanning the gap. Germline CDR1 and CDR2: KGHPV and FQNQEV (reference sequence). The part of the CDR3 DNA that was read is TGTGCCAGCAGTCTGTCGAGGGGGCAAAACACCTTGTAC. This translates into CASSLSRGQNTLY. The full CDR3 reads CASSLSRGQNTLYF. Full variable domain (missing parts from reference TRBV26 and TRBJ2-4): NSKVIQTPRYLVKGQGQKAKMRCIPEKGHPVVFWYQQNKNNEFKFLINFQNQEVLQQIDMTEKRFSAECPSNSPCSLEIQSSEAGDSALYLCASSLSRGQNTLYFGAGTRLSVL.

Notes on this clone: Any gene name here is a mouse gene name. Read data end 1 residue before the CDR3 end; the end is taken from the germline J gene. The chain recombines TRBV3 with TRBJ2-1, with 8 bases fitting TRBD2. Germline values: CDR1 SNHLY, CDR2 FYNGKV (reference sequence). Unmatched junction bases numbered 5, after V lost 1 base and J lost 6 bases. The CDR3 covers 15 residues. The CDR3 bases that were read are TGTGCCAGCAGCTTAGTGCTGGGGGGTGGTGCTGAGCAGTTC. Encoded protein: CASSLVLGGGAEQF. The whole CDR3 is CASSLVLGGGAEQFF.

This clone has more than one count but fewer than ten. Genes and germline come from the mouse. The read falls 1 residue short of the CDR3 end, and the missing part is taken from the germline J gene. V and J are TRBV26 and TRBJ2-2; the D gene is possibly TRBD1 (6 bases). The V gene lost 2 bases and the J gene lost 3 bases, with 7 bases spanning the gap. The CDR3 extends over 14 amino acids. CDR1 and CDR2 (germline): KGHPV, FQNQEV (reference sequence). CDR3 protein: CASSLRTDTGQLYF. Partial CDR3 DNA: TGTGCCAGCAGTCTGCGGACAGACACCGGGCAGCTCTAC.

Turning to this clone: Gene names and germline match the mouse. The read stops 1 residue short of the end of the CDR3; the missing end is completed from the germline J gene. The gene calls are TRBV12-1 and TRBJ2-7; D is ambiguous. This CDR3 has 12 amino acids. The V end lost 0 bases, the J end lost 4 bases, and 6 bases lay between the germline ends. Germline values: CDR1 SGHSN, CDR2 HYEKVE. CDR3 residues: CASSLGKYEQYF. CDR3 DNA, as far as it was read: TGTGCCAGCTCTCTCGGGAAGTATGAACAGTAC.

A note on this clone: The gene names here belong to mouse. The observed sequence ends 1 residue before the CDR3 terminus, with the missing tail filled in from the germline J gene. The chain joins TRBV20 to TRBJ1-2; 8 nucleotides line up with TRBD1. J lost 4 bases, V lost 3 bases, and 7 bases had no gene match. This CDR3 is 14 amino acids long. CDR1 is GFQATS and CDR2 is STVNSAI in the germline V gene. The CDR3: CGARNRGGGSDYTF. The covered CDR3 bases are TGTGGTGCTAGAAACAGGGGGGGTGGCTCCGACTACACC.

Comments on this clone: Germline and genes: mouse. With the read ending 1 residue before the CDR3 end, the germline J gene is used to fill in that end. This chain joins TRBV26 and TRBJ2-5; D perhaps matches TRBD1 (5 bases). V gave up 1 base and J gave up 4 bases, with 9 bases separating them. This CDR3 region has 14 residues. The germline CDR1 and CDR2 sequences are KGHPV and FQNQEV (reference sequence). This CDR3 reads CASSLFREEDTQYF. The DNA read from the CDR3 is TGTGCCAGCAGTCTGTTCAGGGAGGAAGACACCCAGTAC.

In its sample, this clone was seen a few times. All gene names here are mouse names. The sequenced CDR3 bases are TGTGCCAGCTCCCCGGACTGGTATGAACAGTAC. Protein sequence: CASSPDWYEQY. The whole CDR3 sequence is CASSPDWYEQYF. The chain employs TRBV12-2 and TRBJ2-7; 7 nucleotides align to TRBD2. Sequencing ends 1 residue short of the CDR3 end; the germline J gene provides the rest. J lost 4 bases, V lost 4 bases, and 3 bases had no gene match. Germline assignment: CDR1 SGHLS and CDR2 HYDKME. The length of the CDR3 is 12 residues.

On this clone itself: Gene names and germline refer to mouse. The CDR3 end is not reached by the read, which stops 1 residue before it; the germline J gene fills it in. The J gene is TRBJ2-7, the V gene TRBV19; D is possibly TRBD1 (6 bases). V was shortened by 7 bases and J by 0 bases, with 8 bases between the two germline ends. Germline loops: CDR1 FNHDT, CDR2 SITEND (reference sequence). CDR3 length: 12 amino acids. The sequenced part of the CDR3 DNA is TGTGCCAGCCGGGACAACTCCTATGAACAGTAC. Residues: CASRDNSYEQY. The entire CDR3 protein reads CASRDNSYEQYF.